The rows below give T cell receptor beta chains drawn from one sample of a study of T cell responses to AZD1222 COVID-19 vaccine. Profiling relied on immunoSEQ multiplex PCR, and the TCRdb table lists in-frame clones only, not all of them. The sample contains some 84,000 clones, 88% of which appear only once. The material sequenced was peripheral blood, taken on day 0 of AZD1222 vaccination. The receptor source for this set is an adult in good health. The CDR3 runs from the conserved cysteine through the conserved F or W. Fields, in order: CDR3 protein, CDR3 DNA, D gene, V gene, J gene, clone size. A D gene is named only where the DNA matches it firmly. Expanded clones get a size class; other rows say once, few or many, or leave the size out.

CASSSRDRGHGYEQYF,TGTGCCAGCAGCTCGCGTGACAGGGGGCATGGTTACGAGCAGTACTTC,TRBD1,TRBV5-4,TRBJ2-7,.
CASSIGAGTYEQYF,TGTGCCAGTAGTATAGGGGCAGGCACCTACGAGCAGTACTTC,.,TRBV19,TRBJ2-7,once
CASSLGDRANSPLHF,TGCGCCAGCAGCTTGGGAGACAGGGCTAATTCACCCCTCCACTTT,TRBD1,TRBV5-1,TRBJ1-6,.
CASKSPSGRTAETQYF,TGTGCCAGCAAATCGCCTAGCGGGAGGACTGCAGAGACCCAGTACTTC,TRBD2,TRBV28,TRBJ2-5,.
CASSFDRSYEQYF,TGTGCCAGCAGCTTCGACCGTTCCTACGAGCAGTACTTC,.,TRBV11-1,TRBJ2-7,few
CASSESSGAATEAFF,TGTGCCAGCAGTGAAAGTTCAGGTGCGGCCACTGAAGCTTTCTTT,.,TRBV6-1,TRBJ1-1,once
CASSSPSGTLGYGYTF,TGTGCCAGCAGCTCCCCCTCCGGGACTCTAGGGTATGGCTACACCTTC,.,TRBV28,TRBJ1-2,.
CASRVAGRMNTEAFF,TGTGCCAGCAGAGTTGCTGGCCGGATGAACACTGAAGCTTTCTTT,.,TRBV28,TRBJ1-1,.
CASSPGGVANTEAFF,TGCGCCAGCAGTCCCGGGGGGGTGGCGAACACTGAAGCTTTCTTT,.,TRBV23-1,TRBJ1-1,once
CASKDRGEGLKNIQYF,TGTGCCAGCAAGGACAGGGGAGAGGGTTTGAAAAACATTCAGTACTTC,TRBD1,TRBV28,TRBJ2-4,once
CASSESGDTQYF,TGTGCCAGCAGCGAAAGCGGAGATACGCAGTATTTT,.,TRBV2,TRBJ2-3,.
CASSYSTARSYGYTF,TGTGCCAGCAGTTACTCAACAGCCAGATCCTATGGCTACACCTTC,.,TRBV6-6,TRBJ1-2,.
CASSVDTGLTEAFF,TGTGCCAGCAGCGTAGACACAGGGTTGACTGAAGCTTTCTTT,.,TRBV9,TRBJ1-1,.
CASSYGPGGELREAFF,TGCGCCAGCAGCTATGGTCCAGGGGGCGAATTACGGGAAGCTTTCTTT,TRBD1,TRBV5-1,TRBJ1-1,.
CASSIWGGPQHF,TGTGCCAGCAGTATTTGGGGCGGGCCCCAGCATTTT,.,TRBV6-5,TRBJ1-5,.
CATLRVSTEAFF,TGTGCCACCCTGAGGGTAAGCACTGAAGCTTTCTTT,.,TRBV24-1,TRBJ1-1,.
CASSFRPVPNTGELFF,TGTGCCAGCAGTTTCCGTCCGGTTCCGAACACCGGGGAGCTGTTTTTT,.,TRBV27,TRBJ2-2,.
CASSRLAGGRGEQYF,TGTGCCAGCAGCCGACTAGCGGGAGGACGGGGCGAGCAGTACTTC,TRBD2,TRBV7-9,TRBJ2-7,.
CAGTRDLQETQYF,TGTGCCGGCACCCGGGATCTCCAAGAGACCCAGTACTTC,.,TRBV2,TRBJ2-5,.
CASSQDWPSSGANVLTF,TGTGCCAGCAGCCAAGACTGGCCGAGCTCTGGGGCCAACGTCCTGACTTTC,.,TRBV14,TRBJ2-6,.
CASSQGPSTEAFF,TGTGCCAGCAGCCAGGGCCCCTCCACTGAAGCTTTCTTT,.,TRBV3-1/TRBV3-2,TRBJ1-1,.
CASSHRPGGDEQFF,TGTGCCAGCAGCCACCGCCCGGGGGGTGATGAGCAGTTCTTC,TRBD2,TRBV11-3,TRBJ2-1,.
CASSLSGAPEAFF,TGTGCCAGCAGTTTATCGGGCGCCCCTGAAGCTTTCTTT,.,TRBV27,TRBJ1-1,.
CASRLGPNTGELFF,TGTGCCAGTAGATTGGGGCCGAACACCGGGGAGCTGTTTTTT,.,TRBV27,TRBJ2-2,.
CASSELSAGNTIYF,TGTGCCAGCAGTGAATTGTCAGCTGGAAACACCATATATTTT,.,TRBV6-1,TRBJ1-3,.
CASSQHRDRVSDTQYF,TGTGCCAGCAGCCAACACCGGGACAGGGTATCAGATACGCAGTATTTT,TRBD1,TRBV11-2,TRBJ2-3,once
CASSKTREDYGYTF,TGTGCCAGCAGCAAAACCCGGGAAGACTATGGCTACACCTTC,.,TRBV7-2,TRBJ1-2,.
CASSYGGATNEKLFF,TGTGCCAGCAGTTACGGGGGCGCAACTAATGAAAAACTGTTTTTT,.,TRBV6-5,TRBJ1-4,.
CASSYTGHNSPLHF,TGTGCCAGCAGTTATACAGGGCATAATTCACCCCTCCACTTT,.,TRBV6-2/TRBV6-3,TRBJ1-6,once
CASGLVSPNTEAFF,TGTGCTAGTGGTTTGGTATCACCGAACACTGAAGCTTTCTTT,.,TRBV12-5,TRBJ1-1,.
CASSGSRLSTDTQYF,TGTGCCAGCAGTGGTTCTAGGCTAAGCACAGATACGCAGTATTTT,.,TRBV2,TRBJ2-3,.
CSVVGETVDGYTF,TGCAGCGTTGTGGGGGAGACCGTGGATGGCTACACCTTC,.,TRBV29-1,TRBJ1-2,once
CASSFGTARNGYTF,TGTGCCAGTAGTTTCGGGACAGCAAGAAATGGCTACACCTTC,TRBD1,TRBV19,TRBJ1-2,.
CASSEGPSGNTIYF,TGCGCCAGCAGCGAAGGCCCTTCTGGAAACACCATATATTTT,.,TRBV5-1,TRBJ1-3,.
CASSDQEKNYGYTF,TGTGCCAGCAGTGATCAGGAGAAAAACTATGGCTACACCTTC,.,TRBV2,TRBJ1-2,.
CASSLQTESFYGYTF,TGTGCCAGCAGCTTACAAACAGAGTCTTTCTATGGCTACACCTTC,.,TRBV5-5,TRBJ1-2,.
CASSPGTGGNYGYTF,TGTGCCAGTAGCCCCGGGACAGGGGGCAACTATGGCTACACCTTC,TRBD1,TRBV19,TRBJ1-2,.
CASSSSGVGEKLFF,TGCGCCAGCAGCTCCTCCGGCGTGGGTGAAAAACTGTTTTTT,.,TRBV5-1,TRBJ1-4,.
CASTQVSGANVLTF,TGTGCCAGCACCCAAGTCTCTGGGGCCAACGTCCTGACTTTC,.,TRBV5-6,TRBJ2-6,once
CSARTGGGYTF,TGCAGTGCCAGGACAGGGGGAGGCTACACCTTC,TRBD1,TRBV20-1,TRBJ1-2,.
CASSPPDTGNQPQHF,TGTGCCAGCAGCCCTCCGGATACGGGCAATCAGCCCCAGCATTTT,.,TRBV7-8,TRBJ1-5,few
CASSQSVWDRDSYEQYF,TGCGCCAGCAGTCAATCGGTCTGGGACAGGGACTCCTACGAGCAGTACTTC,TRBD1,TRBV23-1,TRBJ2-7,.
CASSQDSGNTIYF,TGTGCCAGCAGCCAAGATTCTGGAAACACCATATATTTT,.,TRBV3-1/TRBV3-2,TRBJ1-3,.
CASSQGQTVISYNEQFF,TGTGCCAGCAGCCAAGGTCAGACTGTTATCTCCTACAATGAGCAGTTCTTC,.,TRBV3-1/TRBV3-2,TRBJ2-1,.
CASSPPGANSNQPQHF,TGTGCCAGCTCACCACCGGGGGCTAATAGCAATCAGCCCCAGCATTTT,.,TRBV18,TRBJ1-5,few